The 5 T cell receptor beta chains presented below share a single source sample, sequenced in a study of Graves' ophthalmopathy and Graves' hyperthyroidism. RNA transcripts yielded amplified TCR beta CDR3 regions. An opening RT-PCR round employed HTBI primers and preceded a second-round multiplex PCR. TCRdb re-derived calls from the multiplex PCR reads in MiXCR, one entry per CDR3 protein. The sample records approximately 540,000 distinct CDR3 sequences, less than 40% being singletons. Specimen: peripheral blood or thyroid tissue (not recorded which). All receptors come from an adult man with Graves' hyperthyroidism.

CDR3 sequence: CASSMGRGGSDTQYF. In nucleotides, the CDR3 is TGTGCCAGTAGTATGGGTAGGGGGGGTTCAGATACGCAGTATTTT. J is TRBJ2-3 and V is TRBV19, with a weak D call TRBD2 (7 bases). There are 15 residues in the CDR3. The germline V and J ends were trimmed by 3 bases and 4 bases, with 14 bases remaining between them. Germline CDR1 reads LNHDA; CDR2 reads SQIVND (reference sequence).

There are many counts of this clonotype. The chain employs TRBV5-8 and TRBJ2-5, with D maybe TRBD1 (5 bases). The V and J ends lost 0 bases and 5 bases respectively, with 8 bases between them. Germline-derived CDR1 and CDR2 are SGHTS and YDEGEE. This CDR3 region has 13 residues. CDR3 sequence reads: CASSLAGYETQYF. The CDR3 coding sequence is TGTGCCAGCAGCTTGGCAGGGTACGAGACCCAGTACTTC.

This clonotype has at least ten counts. The chain recombines TRBV14 with TRBJ1-1, with a weak D call TRBD1 (5 bases). Germline CDR1 is SGHDN and CDR2 is FVKESK. The length of the CDR3 is 15 residues. Trimming left V 4 bases short and J 2 bases short, with 14 bases between. CDR3 region: CASSPRDRPNTEAFF. CDR3 DNA sequence: TGTGCCAGCAGCCCCCGGGACCGACCTAACACTGAAGCTTTCTTT.

V gene TRBV7-3 combines with J gene TRBJ2-7; TRBD2 agrees at 10 bases. The CDR3 is made up of 14 amino acids. The trim removed 6 bases at V and 5 bases at J, leaving 7 bases unmatched. The V gene's germline CDR1 is SGHTA and CDR2 FQGTGA. Here the CDR3 reads CASSRLTSGDEQYF. DNA for the CDR3: TGTGCCAGCAGTCGACTTACTAGCGGGGACGAGCAGTACTTC. Supplemented by reference TRBV7-3 and TRBJ2-7, the full variable domain reads GAGVSQTPSNKVTEKGKYVELRCDPISGHTALYWYRQSLGQGPEFLIYFQGTGAADDSGLPNDRFFAVRPEGSVSTLKIQRTERGDSAVYLCASSRLTSGDEQYFGPGTRLTVT.

Concerning this clonotype: Relative to the germline gene, one junction end is altered; a read error may explain this. This chain links TRBV7-6 with TRBJ1-4, with TRBD1 identical over 9 bases. The CDR3 spans 14 residues. Germline V lookup: CDR1 SGHVS, CDR2 FNYEAQ. The CDR3 bases are TGCGCCAGCAGAATGGGACAGGGAAAAAAAAAACTGTTTTTT. Encoded protein: CASRMGQGKKKLFF.